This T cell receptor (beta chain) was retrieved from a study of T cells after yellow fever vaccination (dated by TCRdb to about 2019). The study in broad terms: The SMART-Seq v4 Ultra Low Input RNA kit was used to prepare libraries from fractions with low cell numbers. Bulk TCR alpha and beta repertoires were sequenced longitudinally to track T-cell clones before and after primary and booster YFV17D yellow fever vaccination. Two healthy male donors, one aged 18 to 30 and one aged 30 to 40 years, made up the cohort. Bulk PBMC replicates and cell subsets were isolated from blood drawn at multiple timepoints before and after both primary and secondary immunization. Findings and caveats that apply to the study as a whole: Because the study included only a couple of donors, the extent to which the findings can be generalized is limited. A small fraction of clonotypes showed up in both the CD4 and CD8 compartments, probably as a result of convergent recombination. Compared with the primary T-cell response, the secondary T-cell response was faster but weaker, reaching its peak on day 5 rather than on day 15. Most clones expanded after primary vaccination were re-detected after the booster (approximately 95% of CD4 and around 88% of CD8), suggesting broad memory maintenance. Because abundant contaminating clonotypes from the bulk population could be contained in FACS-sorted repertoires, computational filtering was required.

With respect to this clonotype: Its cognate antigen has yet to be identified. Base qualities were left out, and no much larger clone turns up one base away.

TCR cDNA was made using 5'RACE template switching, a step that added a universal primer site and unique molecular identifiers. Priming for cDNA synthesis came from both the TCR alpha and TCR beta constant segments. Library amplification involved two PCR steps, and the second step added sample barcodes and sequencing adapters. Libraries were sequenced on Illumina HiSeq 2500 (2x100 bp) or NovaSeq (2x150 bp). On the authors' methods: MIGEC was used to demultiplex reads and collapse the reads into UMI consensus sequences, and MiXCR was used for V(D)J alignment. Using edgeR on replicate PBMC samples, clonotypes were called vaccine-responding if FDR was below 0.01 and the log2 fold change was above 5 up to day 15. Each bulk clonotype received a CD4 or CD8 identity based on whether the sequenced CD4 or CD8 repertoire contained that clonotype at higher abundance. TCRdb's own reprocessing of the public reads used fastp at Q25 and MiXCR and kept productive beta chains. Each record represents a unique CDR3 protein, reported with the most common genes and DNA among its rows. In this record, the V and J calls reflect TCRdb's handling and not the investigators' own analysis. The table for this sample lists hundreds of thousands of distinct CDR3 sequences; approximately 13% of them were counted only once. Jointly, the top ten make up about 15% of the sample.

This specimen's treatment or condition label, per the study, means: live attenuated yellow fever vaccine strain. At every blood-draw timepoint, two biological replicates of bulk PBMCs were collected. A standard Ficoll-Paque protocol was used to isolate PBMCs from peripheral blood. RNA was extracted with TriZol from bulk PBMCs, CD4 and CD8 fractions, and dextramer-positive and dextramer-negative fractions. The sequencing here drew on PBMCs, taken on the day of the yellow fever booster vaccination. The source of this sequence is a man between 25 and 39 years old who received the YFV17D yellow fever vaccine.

CDR3 sequence: CAISESSPFEAFF. The DNA is as follows: TGTGCCATCAGTGAGTCGAGTCCGTTTGAAGCTTTCTTT. The sequence joins TRBV10-3 to TRBJ1-1; the D segment cannot be called with confidence. From the germline V gene, CDR1 is ENHRY and CDR2 is SYGVKD. The CDR3 has 13 amino acids, counting the end cysteine and phenylalanine. Only the CDR3 DNA is retained, 39 bases long and in frame from the first base. V loses 0 bases, J loses 7 bases, and the germline ends lie 9 bases apart.